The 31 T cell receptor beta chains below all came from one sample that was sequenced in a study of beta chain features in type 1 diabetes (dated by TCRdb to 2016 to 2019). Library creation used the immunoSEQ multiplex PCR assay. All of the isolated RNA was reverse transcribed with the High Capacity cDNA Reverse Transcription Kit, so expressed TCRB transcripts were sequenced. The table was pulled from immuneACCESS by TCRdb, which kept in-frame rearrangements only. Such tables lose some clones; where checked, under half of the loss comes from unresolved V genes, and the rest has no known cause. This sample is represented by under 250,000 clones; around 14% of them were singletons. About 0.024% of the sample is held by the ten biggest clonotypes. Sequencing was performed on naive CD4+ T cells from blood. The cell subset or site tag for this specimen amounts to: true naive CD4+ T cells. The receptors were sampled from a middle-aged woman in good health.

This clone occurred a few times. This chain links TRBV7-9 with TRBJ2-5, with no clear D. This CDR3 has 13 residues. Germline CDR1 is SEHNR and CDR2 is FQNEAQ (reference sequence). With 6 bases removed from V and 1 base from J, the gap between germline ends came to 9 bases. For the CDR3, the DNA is TGTGCCAGCAGACTACAAATCCAAGAGACCCAGTACTTC. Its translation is CASRLQIQETQYF.

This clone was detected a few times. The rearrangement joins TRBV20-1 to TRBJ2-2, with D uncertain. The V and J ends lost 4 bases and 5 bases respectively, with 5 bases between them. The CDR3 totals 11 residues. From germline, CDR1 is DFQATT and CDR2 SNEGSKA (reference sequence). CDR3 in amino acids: CSAIVTGELFF. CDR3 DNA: TGCAGTGCTATAGTGACCGGGGAGCTGTTTTTT.

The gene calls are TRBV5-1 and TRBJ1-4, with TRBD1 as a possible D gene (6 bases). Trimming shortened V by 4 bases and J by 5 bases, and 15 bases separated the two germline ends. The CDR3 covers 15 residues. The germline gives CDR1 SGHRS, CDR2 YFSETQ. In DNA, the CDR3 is TGCGCCAGCAGCAGGGGGGGACAAGGAAATGAAAAACTGTTTTTT. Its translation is CASSRGGQGNEKLFF.

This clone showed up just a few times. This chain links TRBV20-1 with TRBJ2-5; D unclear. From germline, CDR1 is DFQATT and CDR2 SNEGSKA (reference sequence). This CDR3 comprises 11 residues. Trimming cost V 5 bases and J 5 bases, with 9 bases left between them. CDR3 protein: CSAPFLETQYF. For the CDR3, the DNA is TGCAGTGCTCCTTTCCTGGAGACCCAGTACTTC.

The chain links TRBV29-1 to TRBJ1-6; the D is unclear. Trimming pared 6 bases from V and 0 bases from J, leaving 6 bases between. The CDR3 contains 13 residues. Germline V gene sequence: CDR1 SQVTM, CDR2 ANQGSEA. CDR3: CSVGYSYNSPLHF. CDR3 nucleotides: TGCAGCGTCGGTTACTCCTATAATTCACCCCTCCACTTT.

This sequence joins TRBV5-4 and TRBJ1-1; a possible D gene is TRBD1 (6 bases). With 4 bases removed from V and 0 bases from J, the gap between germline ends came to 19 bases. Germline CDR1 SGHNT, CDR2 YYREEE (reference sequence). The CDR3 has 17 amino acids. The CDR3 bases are TGTGCCAGCAGCCGCAATACAGGGTTGTTGATGAACACTGAAGCTTTCTTT. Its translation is CASSRNTGLLMNTEAFF.

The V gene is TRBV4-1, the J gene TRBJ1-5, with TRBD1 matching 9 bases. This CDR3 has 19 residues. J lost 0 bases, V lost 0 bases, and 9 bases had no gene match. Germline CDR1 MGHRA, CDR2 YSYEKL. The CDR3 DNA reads TGCGCCAGCAGCCAAGATCCCGGGGACAGGGCGGATAGCAATCAGCCCCAGCATTTT. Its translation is CASSQDPGDRADSNQPQHF.

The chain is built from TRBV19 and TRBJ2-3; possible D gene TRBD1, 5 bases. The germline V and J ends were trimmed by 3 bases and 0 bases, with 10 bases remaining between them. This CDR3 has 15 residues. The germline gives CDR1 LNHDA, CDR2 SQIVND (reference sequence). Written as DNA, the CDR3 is TGTGCCAGTAGTATCAGGGCAGTTAGCACAGATACGCAGTATTTT. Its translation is CASSIRAVSTDTQYF.

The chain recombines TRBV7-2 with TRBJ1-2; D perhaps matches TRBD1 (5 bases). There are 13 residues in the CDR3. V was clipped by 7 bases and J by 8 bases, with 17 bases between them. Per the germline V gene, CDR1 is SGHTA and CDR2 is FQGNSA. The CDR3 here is CASTQSQGGGYTF. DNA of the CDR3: TGTGCCAGCACCCAAAGCCAGGGAGGCGGCTACACCTTC.

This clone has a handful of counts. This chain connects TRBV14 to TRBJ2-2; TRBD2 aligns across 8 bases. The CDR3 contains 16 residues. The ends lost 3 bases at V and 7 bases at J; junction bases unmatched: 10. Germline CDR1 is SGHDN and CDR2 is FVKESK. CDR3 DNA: TGTGCCAGCAGCCAGCCCAGCGGGGGACGGAGCGGGGAGCTGTTTTTT. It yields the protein CASSQPSGGRSGELFF. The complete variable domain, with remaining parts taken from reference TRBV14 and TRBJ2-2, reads EAGVTQFPSHSVIEKGQTVTLRCDPISGHDNLYWYRRVMGKEIKFLLHFVKESKQDESGMPNNRFLAERTGGTYSTLKVQPAELEDSGVYFCASSQPSGGRSGELFFGEGSRLTVL.

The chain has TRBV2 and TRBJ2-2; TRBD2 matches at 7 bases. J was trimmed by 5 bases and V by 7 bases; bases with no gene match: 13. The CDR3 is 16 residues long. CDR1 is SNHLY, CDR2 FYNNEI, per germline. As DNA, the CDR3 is TGTGCCAGCAACCCAAGGAGCGGGGACTGGACCGGGGAGCTGTTTTTT. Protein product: CASNPRSGDWTGELFF.

The CDR3 loop reads CASSPTSFETQYF. CDR3 in DNA: TGTGCCAGCAGCCCAACTTCGTTCGAGACCCAGTACTTC. The gene calls are TRBV6-5 and TRBJ2-5, with unresolved D. V was shortened by 6 bases and J by 5 bases, with 13 bases between the two germline ends. Germline V gene lookup returns CDR1 MNHEY and CDR2 SVGAGI. This CDR3 is built from 13 residues.

The CDR3 is CASSLAAGRTDTQYF. Written as DNA, the CDR3 is TGTGCCAGCAGCTTAGCGGCGGGGCGCACAGATACGCAGTATTTT. The chain links TRBV7-2 to TRBJ2-3, with D possibly matching TRBD2 (6 bases). The CDR3 covers 15 residues. Per germline, CDR1 SGHTA and CDR2 FQGNSA. Trimming took off 0 bases at V and 1 base at J, with 8 bases between the two ends. The variable domain in full, completed from reference TRBV7-2 and TRBJ2-3, reads GAGVSQSPSNKVTEKGKDVELRCDPISGHTALYWYRQSLGQGLEFLIYFQGNSAPDKSGLPSDRFSAERTGGSVSTLTIQRTQQEDSAVYLCASSLAAGRTDTQYFGPGTRLTVL.

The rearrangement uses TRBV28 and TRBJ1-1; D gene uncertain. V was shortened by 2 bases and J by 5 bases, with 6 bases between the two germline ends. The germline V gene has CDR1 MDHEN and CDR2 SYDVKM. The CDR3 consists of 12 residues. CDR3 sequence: CASSLQLTEAFF. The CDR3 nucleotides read TGTGCCAGCAGTTTACAGTTGACTGAAGCTTTCTTT. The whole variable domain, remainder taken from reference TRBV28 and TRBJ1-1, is DVKVTQSSRYLVKRTGEKVFLECVQDMDHENMFWYRQDPGLGLRLIYFSYDVKMKEKGDIPEGYSVSREKKERFSLILESASTNQTSMYLCASSLQLTEAFFGQGTRLTVV.

For the CDR3, the DNA is TGTGCTAGTGTTTTTGGCCGCACAGATACGCAGTATTTT. Its translation is CASVFGRTDTQYF. The chain couples TRBV12-5 to TRBJ2-3; the D is unclear. Germline loops: CDR1 LGHNT, CDR2 FRNRAP. V lost 7 bases to trimming and J lost 1 base, with 9 bases between them. This CDR3 spans 13 amino acids. Looking up the rest from reference TRBV12-5 and TRBJ2-3 gives the full variable domain: DARVTQTPRHKVTEMGQEVTMRCQPILGHNTVFWYRQTMMQGLELLAYFRNRAPLDDSGMPKDRFSAEMPDATLATLKIQPSEPRDSAVYFCASVFGRTDTQYFGPGTRLTVL.

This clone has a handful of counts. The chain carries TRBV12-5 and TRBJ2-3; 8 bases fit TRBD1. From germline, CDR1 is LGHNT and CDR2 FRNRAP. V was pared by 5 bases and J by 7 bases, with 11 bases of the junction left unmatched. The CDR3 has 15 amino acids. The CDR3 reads CASGRRGTGQNTQYF. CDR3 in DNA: TGTGCTAGTGGTCGTCGCGGGACAGGACAAAATACGCAGTATTTT. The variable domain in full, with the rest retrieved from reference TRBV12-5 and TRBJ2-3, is DARVTQTPRHKVTEMGQEVTMRCQPILGHNTVFWYRQTMMQGLELLAYFRNRAPLDDSGMPKDRFSAEMPDATLATLKIQPSEPRDSAVYFCASGRRGTGQNTQYFGPGTRLTVL.

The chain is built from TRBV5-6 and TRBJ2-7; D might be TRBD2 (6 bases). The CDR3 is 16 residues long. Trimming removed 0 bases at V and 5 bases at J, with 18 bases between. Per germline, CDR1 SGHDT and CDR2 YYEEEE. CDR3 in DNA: TGTGCCAGCAGCTTGGCTAGTGTCCGCCGGAGGGACGAGCAGTACTTC. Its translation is CASSLASVRRRDEQYF.

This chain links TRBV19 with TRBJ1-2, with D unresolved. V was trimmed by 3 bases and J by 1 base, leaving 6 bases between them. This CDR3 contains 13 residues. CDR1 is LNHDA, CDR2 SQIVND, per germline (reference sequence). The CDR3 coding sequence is TGTGCCAGTAGTATTACAGTTAACTATGGCTACACCTTC. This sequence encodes CASSITVNYGYTF.

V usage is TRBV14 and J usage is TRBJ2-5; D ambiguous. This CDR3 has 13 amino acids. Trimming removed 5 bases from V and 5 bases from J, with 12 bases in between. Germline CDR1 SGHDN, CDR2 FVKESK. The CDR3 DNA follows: TGTGCCAGCAGCAAACAGTTGCTTGAGACCCAGTACTTC. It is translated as CASSKQLLETQYF.

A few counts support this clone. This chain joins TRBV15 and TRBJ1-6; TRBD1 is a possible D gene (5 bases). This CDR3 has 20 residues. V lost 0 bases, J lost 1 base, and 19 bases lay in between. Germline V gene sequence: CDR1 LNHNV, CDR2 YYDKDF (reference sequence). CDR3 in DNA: TGTGCCACCAGCAGAGATCTAGCCCTCTCCCGGGGGTCCTATAATTCACCCCTCCACTTT. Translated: CATSRDLALSRGSYNSPLHF.

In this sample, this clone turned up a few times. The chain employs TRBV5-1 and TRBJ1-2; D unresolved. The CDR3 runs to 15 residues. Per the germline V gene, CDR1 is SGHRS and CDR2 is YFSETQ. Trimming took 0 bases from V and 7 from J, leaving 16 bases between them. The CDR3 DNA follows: TGCGCCAGCAGCTTGGAACCAGTTCCTGATGGTGGCTACACCTTC. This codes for CASSLEPVPDGGYTF.

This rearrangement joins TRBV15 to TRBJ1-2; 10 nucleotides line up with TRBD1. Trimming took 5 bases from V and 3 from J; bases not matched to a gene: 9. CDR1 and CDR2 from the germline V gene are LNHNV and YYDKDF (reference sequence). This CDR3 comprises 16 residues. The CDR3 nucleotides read TGTGCCACCAGCCCCCGCTTCGGGACAGGGGACTATGGCTACACCTTC. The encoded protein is CATSPRFGTGDYGYTF.

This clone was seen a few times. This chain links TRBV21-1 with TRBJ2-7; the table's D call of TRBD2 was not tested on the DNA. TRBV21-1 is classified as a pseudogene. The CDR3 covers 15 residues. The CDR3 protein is CASSKAGRRGYEQYF. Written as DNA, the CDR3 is TGTGCCAGCAGCAAAGCAGGACGCCGGGGGTACGAGCAGTACTTC.

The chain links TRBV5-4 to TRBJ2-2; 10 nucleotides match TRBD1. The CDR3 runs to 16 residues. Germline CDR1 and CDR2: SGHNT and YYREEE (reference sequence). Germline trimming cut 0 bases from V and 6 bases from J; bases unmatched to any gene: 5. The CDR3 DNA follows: TGTGCCAGCAGCTTGGGGACAGGGGGATGGGCCGGGGAGCTGTTTTTT. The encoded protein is CASSLGTGGWAGELFF.

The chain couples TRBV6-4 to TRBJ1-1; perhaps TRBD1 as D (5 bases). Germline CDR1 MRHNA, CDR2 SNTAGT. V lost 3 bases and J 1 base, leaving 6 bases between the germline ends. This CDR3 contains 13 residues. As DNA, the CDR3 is TGTGCCAGCAGTGAAGGACAGAACACTGAAGCTTTCTTT. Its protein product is CASSEGQNTEAFF.

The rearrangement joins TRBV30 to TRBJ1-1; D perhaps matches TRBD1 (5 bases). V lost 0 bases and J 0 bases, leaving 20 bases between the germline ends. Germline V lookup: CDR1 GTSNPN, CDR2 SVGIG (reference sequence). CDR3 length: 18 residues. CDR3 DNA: TGTGCCTGGAGTGTCCGAACAGGTTCTAGGAGATTGAACACTGAAGCTTTCTTT. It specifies CAWSVRTGSRRLNTEAFF.

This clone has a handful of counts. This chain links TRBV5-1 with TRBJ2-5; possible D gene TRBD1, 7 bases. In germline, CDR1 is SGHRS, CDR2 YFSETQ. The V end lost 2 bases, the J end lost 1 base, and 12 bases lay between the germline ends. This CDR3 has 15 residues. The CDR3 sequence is CASSLYRGGQETQYF. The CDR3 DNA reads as TGCGCCAGCAGCTTATACAGGGGAGGCCAAGAGACCCAGTACTTC. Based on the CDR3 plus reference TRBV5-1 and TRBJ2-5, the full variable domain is KAGVTQTPRYLIKTRGQQVTLSCSPISGHRSVSWYQQTPGQGLQFLFEYFSETQRNKGNFPGRFSGRQFSNSRSEMNVSTLELGDSALYLCASSLYRGGQETQYFGPGTRLLVL.

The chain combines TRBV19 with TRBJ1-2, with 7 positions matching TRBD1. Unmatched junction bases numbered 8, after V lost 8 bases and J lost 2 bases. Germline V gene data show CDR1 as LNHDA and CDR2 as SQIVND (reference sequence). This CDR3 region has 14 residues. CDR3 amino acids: CASRRATGNYGYTF. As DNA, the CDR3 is TGTGCCAGTCGAAGAGCGACAGGGAACTATGGCTACACCTTC.

CDR3 in DNA: TGTGCCAGCAGCACAGGACAGGGGAACTATGGCTACACCTTC. As protein: CASSTGQGNYGYTF. The rearrangement uses TRBV16 and TRBJ1-2; 9 nucleotides align to TRBD1. V lost 5 bases to trimming and J lost 2 bases; unmatched junction nucleotides: 3. The germline gives CDR1 KGHSY, CDR2 FQNENV. The CDR3 is 14 amino acids.

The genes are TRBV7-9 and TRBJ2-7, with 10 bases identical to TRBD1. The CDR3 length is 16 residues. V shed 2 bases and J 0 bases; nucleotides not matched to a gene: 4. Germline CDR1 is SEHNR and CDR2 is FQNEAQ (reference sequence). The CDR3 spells CASSLFGTGDSYEQYF. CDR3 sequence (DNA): TGTGCCAGCAGCTTATTTGGGACAGGGGACTCCTACGAGCAGTACTTC.

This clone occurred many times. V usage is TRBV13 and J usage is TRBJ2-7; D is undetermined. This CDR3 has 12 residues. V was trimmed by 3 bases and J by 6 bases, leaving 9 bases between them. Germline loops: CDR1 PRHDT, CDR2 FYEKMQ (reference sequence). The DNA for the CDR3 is TGTGCCAGCAGCTTCCGGGTCGGCGAGCAGTACTTC. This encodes CASSFRVGEQYF. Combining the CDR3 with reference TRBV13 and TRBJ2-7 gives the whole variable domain AAGVIQSPRHLIKEKRETATLKCYPIPRHDTVYWYQQGPGQDPQFLISFYEKMQSDKGSIPDRFSAQQFSDYHSELNMSSLELGDSALYFCASSFRVGEQYFGPGTRLTVT.